This TCR beta chain appears in the sequencing data of a study of T cells in narcolepsy. This CDR3 is 13 amino acids long. The germline V and J ends were trimmed by 6 bases and 6 bases, with 15 bases remaining between them. Profiled with immunoSEQ multiplex PCR; TCRdb holds only in-frame clones, not every one. The sample has about 25,000 clones, around 85% seen once; the top ten hold 1.3%. This clone has only a few counts. This sequence joins TRBV5-3 and TRBJ1-2; no firm D call. TRBV5-3 is designated an ORF whose function remains uncertain. This clonotype originated in a human donor with narcolepsy. The sequencing input was CD45RA- memory CD4+ T cells from PBMCs. The CDR3 nucleotides are TGTGCCAGAACCCTCAAAAAAGAGAATGGCTACACCTTC. It codes for CARTLKKENGYTF.